The clone carrying this TCR beta chain was detected once. Its antigen remains unidentified. The repertoire was sequenced with immunoSEQ multiplex PCR; TCRdb's copy has only in-frame clones and lacks some. The top ten clones hold 1.3% to 1.5% of a sample with 150,000 or so clones, 92% of them seen once. The data are from a study of T cell responses to AZD1222 COVID-19 vaccine. Study information: Doses given second, at about 4 or about 12 weeks, were pooled. Whole-study results and caveats: At baseline, just a handful of AZD1222 recipients tested seropositive. The breadth and depth of Spike-specific TCRs increased once two AZD1222 doses had been given.

Germline V gene data show CDR1 as SGHNT and CDR2 as YYREEE (reference sequence). The CDR3 consists of 15 residues. V dropped 2 bases and J dropped 2 bases, with 12 bases sitting between them. The rearrangement joins TRBV5-4 to TRBJ2-3; D unclear. The source material was peripheral blood, sampled on day 0 of AZD1222 vaccination. This clonotype originated in an adult in good health. CDR3 protein: CASSFGLTNTDTQYF. The CDR3 DNA is TGTGCCAGCAGCTTTGGTCTAACCAACACAGATACGCAGTATTTT.